These 19 T cell receptor beta chains share one sample of origin, sequenced in a study of T cell repertoires in ileal Crohn's disease. Method: immunoSEQ multiplex PCR; TCRdb's copy keeps in-frame clones and lacks some. The sample consists of 5,000 or so clones, about nine tenths of them appearing once. The material sequenced was ileal tissue. Every receptor here comes from an adult with Crohn's disease.

The V and J genes are TRBV28 and TRBJ1-4, with no clear D. The length of the CDR3 is 14 residues. Trimming took off 4 bases at V and 0 bases at J, with 6 bases between the two ends. The germline gives CDR1 MDHEN, CDR2 SYDVKM. CDR3 in amino acids: CASSSRATNEKLFF. For the CDR3, the DNA is TGTGCCAGCAGTTCTCGTGCAACTAATGAAAAACTGTTTTTT. The full variable domain, in which reference TRBV28 and TRBJ1-4 provide the parts outside the CDR3, is DVKVTQSSRYLVKRTGEKVFLECVQDMDHENMFWYRQDPGLGLRLIYFSYDVKMKEKGDIPEGYSVSREKKERFSLILESASTNQTSMYLCASSSRATNEKLFFGSGTQLSVL.

The chain is built from TRBV28 and TRBJ1-1; the match to TRBD1 covers 9 bases. Per germline, CDR1 MDHEN and CDR2 SYDVKM. V lost 5 bases to trimming and J lost 1 base; unmatched junction nucleotides: 2. CDR3 length equals 14 residues. The CDR3 is CASSQDRGNTEAFF. The CDR3 DNA sequence: TGTGCCAGCAGTCAGGACAGGGGGAACACTGAAGCTTTCTTT.

The chain joins TRBV7-2 to TRBJ2-3; 8 bases are shared with TRBD2. Germline CDR1 is SGHTA and CDR2 is FQGNSA. The CDR3 sequence is 15 residues long. Losses at the gene ends were 11 bases for V and 6 bases for J; bases not matched to a gene: 16. CDR3 residues: CAVRPSGGASDTQYF. CDR3 bases: TGTGCCGTTAGACCGTCGGGGGGGGCATCCGATACGCAGTATTTT.

The chain links TRBV5-1 to TRBJ2-1, with TRBD1 as a possible D gene (6 bases). Germline CDR1 SGHRS, CDR2 YFSETQ. The CDR3 is 15 amino acids. The V gene lost 6 bases and the J gene lost 0 bases, with 13 bases spanning the gap. The CDR3 bases are TGCGCCAGCATGAAGGGGGATAGCTCCTACAATGAGCAGTTCTTC. This gives the protein CASMKGDSSYNEQFF.

This rearrangement joins TRBV7-6 to TRBJ2-3, with TRBD1 identical over 10 bases. Trimming took 5 bases from V and 8 from J; bases not matched to a gene: 7. The germline CDR1 and CDR2 sequences are SGHVS and FNYEAQ. CDR3 length equals 14 residues. The CDR3 DNA follows: TGTGCCAGCAGCACCCGGGACAGGGGAGCTACGCAGTATTTT. This encodes CASSTRDRGATQYF. The full variable domain, in which reference TRBV7-6 and TRBJ2-3 provide the parts outside the CDR3, is GAGVSQSPRYKVTKRGQDVALRCDPISGHVSLYWYRQALGQGPEFLTYFNYEAQQDKSGLPNDRFSAERPEGSISTLTIQRTEQRDSAMYRCASSTRDRGATQYFGPGTRLTVL.

The J gene is TRBJ2-7, the V gene TRBV5-4, with D possibly being TRBD2 (5 bases). The V and J ends lost 3 bases and 3 bases respectively, with 16 bases between them. The CDR3 has 15 residues. CDR1 and CDR2 from the germline V gene are SGHNT and YYREEE (reference sequence). DNA of the CDR3: TGTGCCAGCAGCTGGGATAGTAGAGGGAGCTACGAGCAGTACTTC. Translating gives CASSWDSRGSYEQYF.

The rearrangement links TRBV11-2 to TRBJ1-1; D is unresolved. Germline V gives CDR1 SGHAT, CDR2 FQNNGV. CDR3 length: 15 residues. V lost 2 bases and J 1 base, leaving 11 bases between the germline ends. This CDR3 reads CASSLYLIQNTEAFF. DNA of the CDR3: TGTGCCAGCAGCTTATATCTCATACAGAACACTGAAGCTTTCTTT.

J is TRBJ2-1 and V is TRBV28, with 8 bases matching TRBD2. Unmatched junction bases numbered 8, after V lost 7 bases and J lost 6 bases. This CDR3 contains 14 residues. Germline V gives CDR1 MDHEN, CDR2 SYDVKM. The CDR3 here is CASTLRGGFNEQFF. The CDR3 bases are TGTGCCAGCACCCTACGGGGGGGATTCAATGAGCAGTTCTTC.

The V gene is TRBV25-1, the J gene TRBJ1-1; D remains ambiguous. V shed 7 bases and J shed 1 base, with 4 bases lying between them. CDR1 and CDR2 from the germline V gene are MGHDK and SYGVNS. This CDR3 is 11 amino acids long. The CDR3 nucleotides are TGTGCCAGCACAGGGAACACTGAAGCTTTCTTT. Its translation: CASTGNTEAFF.

This chain joins TRBV2 and TRBJ2-1; 8 nucleotides agree with TRBD1. Germline V lookup: CDR1 SNHLY, CDR2 FYNNEI. The V and J ends lost 10 bases and 8 bases, in that order; junction bases with no gene match: 13. The CDR3 has 14 amino acids. The CDR3: CATKKQGASDEQFF. CDR3 DNA: TGTGCCACCAAAAAGCAGGGGGCGAGCGATGAGCAGTTCTTC.

V gene TRBV27 combines with J gene TRBJ1-6; no clear D. The CDR3 contains 17 residues. V lost 5 bases and J 0 bases, leaving 14 bases between the germline ends. Per the germline V gene, CDR1 is MNHEY and CDR2 is SMNVEV (reference sequence). CDR3 residues: CASSTTLGSSYNSPLHF. In DNA, the CDR3 is TGTGCCAGCAGTACGACCTTAGGGAGCTCCTATAATTCACCCCTCCACTTT.

The V gene is TRBV25-1, the J gene TRBJ2-7, with a tentative D call TRBD2 (6 bases). The CDR3 covers 13 residues. The ends were cut back, 4 bases at V and 4 bases at J, with 11 bases in the middle. Germline loops: CDR1 MGHDK, CDR2 SYGVNS. DNA of the CDR3: TGTGCCAGCAGTGGATACGGAGGGTACGAGCAGTACTTC. It yields the protein CASSGYGGYEQYF.

The chain uses TRBV30 and TRBJ2-5, with 14 bases that match TRBD2. Germline V gives CDR1 GTSNPN, CDR2 SVGIG (reference sequence). V gave up 2 bases and J gave up 5 bases; unmatched junction bases: 7. The CDR3 totals 16 residues. CDR3 DNA: TGTGCCTGGAGTACCGGGACTAGCGGGGGAGCCGAGACCCAGTACTTC. Its protein is CAWSTGTSGGAETQYF.

V and J are TRBV6-6 and TRBJ2-1; a possible D gene is TRBD1 (6 bases). The germline V and J ends were trimmed by 8 bases and 4 bases, with 21 bases remaining between them. The CDR3 sequence is 16 residues long. Germline assignment: CDR1 MNHNY and CDR2 SVGAGI (reference sequence). This chain's CDR3 is CASADPQGQKYNEQFF. CDR3 sequence (DNA): TGTGCCAGCGCTGACCCCCAAGGACAGAAATACAATGAGCAGTTCTTC.

This rearrangement joins TRBV18 to TRBJ2-1; TRBD2 is a possible D gene (5 bases). Trimming left V 3 bases short and J 7 bases short, with 13 bases between. Per germline, CDR1 KGHSH and CDR2 LQKENI. This CDR3 contains 14 residues. CDR3 region: CASSPTASKNEQFF. The CDR3 DNA reads TGTGCCAGCTCACCGACTGCTAGCAAGAATGAGCAGTTCTTC.

This rearrangement joins TRBV4-2 to TRBJ2-4, with no clear D. The CDR3 covers 18 residues. Between the trimmed V and J ends, which lost 4 bases and 3 bases, there was a span of 22 bases. Germline V gene sequence: CDR1 LGHNA, CDR2 YNFKEQ. CDR3 sequence reads: CASSPSIPQVTGKNIQYF. The DNA of the CDR3 is TGTGCCAGCAGCCCCTCTATCCCCCAGGTTACTGGCAAAAACATTCAGTACTTC.

This chain connects TRBV5-5 to TRBJ2-2; no clear D. Germline V gene sequence: CDR1 SGHKS, CDR2 YYEKEE (reference sequence). CDR3 size: 14 residues. V dropped 5 bases and J dropped 8 bases, with 16 bases sitting between them. This CDR3 reads CASSTVPSSGELFF. CDR3 bases: TGTGCCAGCAGTACAGTGCCCAGTTCGGGGGAGCTGTTTTTT.

This clone was seen a single time. V and J are TRBV7-3 and TRBJ2-7, with 8 bases fitting TRBD1. Unmatched junction bases numbered 7, after V lost 2 bases and J lost 10 bases. The CDR3 runs to 13 residues. CDR1 is SGHTA and CDR2 is FQGTGA in the germline V gene. CDR3 DNA: TGTGCCAGCAGCTTAGGGAGGCAGGGGGCTCAGTACTTC. This encodes CASSLGRQGAQYF.

CDR3 in amino acids: CASNRGEGEQFF. The CDR3 coding sequence is TGTGCCAGCAACAGGGGTGAGGGTGAGCAGTTCTTC. The chain joins TRBV6-6 to TRBJ2-1; 7 nucleotides line up with TRBD1. After removal of 7 bases from V and 9 bases from J, the junction contained 6 bases not matched to a gene. The germline V gene encodes CDR1 MNHNY and CDR2 SVGAGI (reference sequence). There are 12 residues in the CDR3.